One and the same sample provided the 23 T cell receptor beta chains below, sequenced in a study of post-analysis software for immune sequencing data. Antigens for these TCRs are unknown. Libraries were made from TCR beta cDNA, and they carried unique molecular identifiers. TCRdb itself ran the PCR reads through MiXCR, one entry per CDR3 protein. The table records around 250,000 distinct CDR3 sequences, about 38% of them present only once. Study-wide results and caveats: In patients, TRBV5-6, TRBV5-1 and TRBV20-1 belonged to five TRBV segments found more frequently than in controls.

The material sequenced was blood. Receptors originate from a girl aged 5 to 17 with multiple sclerosis.

V and J are TRBV20-1 and TRBJ2-5, with a possible D match to TRBD1 (5 bases). The CDR3 contains 13 residues. Between the trimmed V and J ends, which lost 3 bases and 4 bases, there was a span of 12 bases. Germline assignment: CDR1 DFQATT and CDR2 SNEGSKA (reference sequence). The CDR3 DNA is TGCAGTGCTAGTGAAGGGGTTGGAGAGACCCAGTACTTC. As protein: CSASEGVGETQYF.

With regard to this clonotype: A read error may explain this, as a much larger clone is one base away. This chain links TRBV12-3 or TRBV12-4 with TRBJ1-2; 12 bases are shared with TRBD1. The J segment lost 6 bases and the V segment lost 7 bases, leaving 15 bases of the junction unmatched. This CDR3 has 17 amino acids. The CDR3 bases are TGTGCCAGCACCAACTGGGACAGGGGGCGCAACTTTGATGGCTACACCTTC. This gives the protein CASTNWDRGRNFDGYTF.

The chain uses TRBV12-3 or TRBV12-4 and TRBJ1-2; no firm D call. The V and J ends lost 1 base and 4 bases respectively, with 4 bases between them. This CDR3 spans 12 amino acids. The CDR3 DNA follows: TGTGCCAGCAGTTTAGACTTCTATGGCTACACCTTC. It encodes CASSLDFYGYTF.

This clonotype was found many times. V gene TRBV21-1 combines with J gene TRBJ2-3. TRBV21-1 is flagged as a pseudogene. The CDR3 runs 14 residues. In DNA, the CDR3 is TGTGCCAGCAGCAAAGCCGGGCGCCCAGATACGCAGTATTTT. Translated: CASSKAGRPDTQYF.

Comments on this clonotype: Germline is not matched at one junction end, which may reflect a read error. The rearrangement links TRBV7-9 to TRBJ1-2; 7 nucleotides match TRBD1. The CDR3 extends over 16 amino acids. CDR1 and CDR2 (germline): SEHNR, FQNEAQ (reference sequence). The CDR3 DNA reads TGTGCCATCAGCTTACAGGCGGCAGGGGGTCAATATGGCTACACCTTC. Translated: CAISLQAAGGQYGYTF.

The J gene is TRBJ2-1, the V gene TRBV7-2; D not certain. CDR3 size: 12 residues. Germline V gene sequence: CDR1 SGHTA, CDR2 FQGNSA. V lost 5 bases, J lost 9 bases, and 11 bases lay in between. The CDR3 spells CASSIDRFEQFF. The DNA of the CDR3 is TGTGCCAGCAGCATCGATAGGTTTGAGCAGTTCTTC.

Note on this clonotype: This may be a read error, as it is one base from a much larger clone. The chain carries TRBV6-2 or TRBV6-3 and TRBJ2-1, with D tentatively TRBD2 (6 bases). Germline V gene sequence: CDR1 MNHEY, CDR2 SVGEGT. V lost 3 bases, J lost 12 bases, and 21 bases lay in between. This CDR3 has 15 residues. In nucleotides, the CDR3 is TGTGCCAGCAGTTATGAGGGACTCCGAAGTGAAGGGCAGTTCTTC. Its protein is CASSYEGLRSEGQFF.

This clonotype came up once. The chain is built from TRBV6-5 and TRBJ2-1; 7 nucleotides line up with TRBD1. Unmatched junction bases numbered 8, after V lost 4 bases and J lost 5 bases. The CDR3 has 15 amino acids. CDR1 is MNHEY, CDR2 SVGAGI, per germline. CDR3 DNA: TGTGCCAGCAGTTCACCCCAAGGGACAGACAATGAGCAGTTCTTC. Protein product: CASSSPQGTDNEQFF.

Many counts were recorded for this clonotype. The chain has TRBV3-1 and TRBJ2-1, with D possibly being TRBD2 (5 bases). Looked up from germline, CDR1 is LGHDT and CDR2 is YNNKEL (reference sequence). The CDR3 spans 16 residues. Trimming removed 1 base at V and 5 bases at J, with 15 bases between. CDR3 in amino acids: CASSQGGVRAHNEQFF. CDR3 nucleotide sequence: TGTGCCAGCAGCCAAGGTGGGGTGCGGGCTCACAATGAGCAGTTCTTC.

At least ten counts were recorded for this clonotype. This chain uses TRBV18 with TRBJ2-3; TRBD2 matches at 9 bases. The germline gives CDR1 KGHSH, CDR2 LQKENI. The CDR3 totals 16 residues. V was clipped by 3 bases and J by 11 bases; unmatched bases: 15. The CDR3 sequence is CASSPVGASGTRQQYF. The CDR3 DNA reads TGTGCCAGCTCACCGGTCGGGGCTAGCGGGACCCGACAGCAGTATTTT.

This clonotype was seen only a few times. This chain joins TRBV5-1 and TRBJ1-1, with D possibly TRBD1 on 5 matching bases. The length of the CDR3 is 15 residues. Trimming took 1 base from V and 1 from J, leaving 11 bases between them. The germline V gene encodes CDR1 SGHRS and CDR2 YFSETQ. CDR3: CASSLIGGGNTEAFF. In DNA, the CDR3 is TGCGCCAGCAGCTTGATTGGGGGGGGGAACACTGAAGCTTTCTTT.

This clonotype was counted at least ten times. Written as DNA, the CDR3 is TGCAGTGCAGACTTATCCCACGTCGATGAGCAGTTCTTC. Encoded protein: CSADLSHVDEQFF. The chain employs TRBV20-1 and TRBJ2-1; D is undetermined. The CDR3 is 13 residues long. Germline CDR1 reads DFQATT; CDR2 reads SNEGSKA (reference sequence). V gave up 6 bases and J gave up 8 bases, with 17 bases separating them.

This chain connects TRBV10-3 to TRBJ2-3; 7 nucleotides align to TRBD1. This CDR3 contains 13 residues. Germline CDR1 ENHRY, CDR2 SYGVKD. V was clipped by 6 bases and J by 4 bases; unmatched bases: 4. CDR3 sequence reads: CAISRQGPDTQYF. The CDR3, as DNA: TGTGCCATCAGCCGACAGGGCCCAGATACGCAGTATTTT.

The chain couples TRBV18 to TRBJ2-2; D is perhaps TRBD2 (6 bases). Trimming removed 5 bases at V and 2 bases at J, with 12 bases between. Germline CDR1 KGHSH, CDR2 LQKENI. The CDR3 has 15 amino acids. CDR3 region: CASSGRDFNTGELFF. CDR3 bases: TGTGCCAGCTCAGGACGGGACTTCAACACCGGGGAGCTGTTTTTT.

Of note for this clonotype: With a much larger clone just one base away, this may be a read error. V is TRBV6-1 and J is TRBJ2-4; D uncertain. The last part of the DNA fits TRBJ2-7 better; the J call may be wrong. The CDR3 sequence is 13 residues long. Per germline, CDR1 MNHNS and CDR2 SASEGT. CDR3 sequence (DNA): TGTGCCAGCAGTGAAGGACTCTCCTACGAGCAGTACTTC. This sequence encodes CASSEGLSYEQYF.

As for this clonotype: One base away lies a much larger clone, so this may be a sequencing read error. V gene TRBV3-1 combines with J gene TRBJ2-1, with D possibly matching TRBD2 (5 bases). The CDR3 covers 14 residues. Germline CDR1 is LGHDT and CDR2 is YNNKEL (reference sequence). The V gene lost 1 base and the J gene lost 13 bases, with 17 bases spanning the gap. The CDR3 DNA is TGTGCCAGCAGCCAAGTTGCTAGCTCGGAGACCCAGTTCTTC. Translated, it gives CASSQVASSETQFF.

This chain uses TRBV10-3 with TRBJ2-5; TRBD2 might be the D (7 bases). Between the trimmed V and J ends, which lost 10 bases and 2 bases, there was a span of 20 bases. This CDR3 is built from 15 residues. CDR1 is ENHRY and CDR2 is SYGVKD in the germline V gene. DNA for the CDR3: TGTGCCACCGCCCCGGGGGGCGTTCCACAAGAGACCCAGTACTTC. Its translation: CATAPGGVPQETQYF.

Notes on this clonotype: This may stem from a read error, because a much larger clone lies one nucleotide away. The V call is TRBV5-5, the J call TRBJ1-6, with unresolved D. Germline loops: CDR1 SGHKS, CDR2 YYEKEE (reference sequence). This CDR3 has 15 amino acids. The CDR3 sequence is CTSSLLVPEGSPLHF. CDR3 DNA sequence: TGTACCAGCAGCTTGCTAGTTCCCGAGGGTTCACCCCTCCACTTT.

This clonotype was seen many times. The chain couples TRBV6-1 to TRBJ2-1; D is possibly TRBD2 (6 bases). The CDR3 is 15 amino acids. Germline assignment: CDR1 MNHNS and CDR2 SASEGT. Trimming took 11 bases from V and 4 from J, leaving 21 bases between them. The CDR3 DNA reads TGTGCCGCCACTCGGGGGTACGGAGAGTACAATGAGCAGTTCTTC. Encoded protein: CAATRGYGEYNEQFF.

This clonotype occurred a few times. This may arise from a read error, as a much more abundant clone is one base away. V is TRBV20-1 and J is TRBJ1-5; D is undetermined. Germline values: CDR1 DFQATT, CDR2 SNEGSKA (reference sequence). The CDR3 is 13 amino acids. CDR3 region: CSARGTSNQPRHF. CDR3 coding DNA: TGCAGTGCTAGAGGTACTAGCAATCAGCCCCGGCATTTT.

This clonotype was seen many times. The chain recombines TRBV3-1 with TRBJ1-2; 9 bases are a match to TRBD1. This CDR3 spans 14 amino acids. Looked up from germline, CDR1 is LGHDT and CDR2 is YNNKEL (reference sequence). J gave up 5 bases and V 0 bases, and 1 base lay outside the gene matches. CDR3 loop: CASSQDGTGYGYTF. The CDR3 coding sequence is TGTGCCAGCAGCCAAGACGGGACAGGGTATGGCTACACCTTC.

The chain is built from TRBV14 and TRBJ2-1; 9 positions agree with TRBD2. Germline CDR1 is SGHDN and CDR2 is FVKESK. V lost 6 bases and J lost 2; bases outside the gene matches: 5. This CDR3 spans 15 amino acids. The CDR3 region is CASSYRTSAYNEQFF. In DNA form, the CDR3 reads TGTGCCAGCAGTTACCGGACTAGCGCCTACAATGAGCAGTTCTTC.

Remarks on this clonotype: A much larger clone lies one base from this, so it may be a read error. The rearrangement uses TRBV20-1 and TRBJ2-1, with 7 bases that match TRBD1. J was trimmed by 5 bases and V by 6 bases; bases with no gene match: 22. The germline CDR1 and CDR2 sequences are DFQATT and SNEGSKA (reference sequence). The CDR3 loop spans 18 amino acids. The CDR3 DNA reads TGCAGTGCCCCTAGGGCGGCGAAAGACAGGGTAAGGAACAATGAGCAGTTCTTC. This sequence encodes CSAPRAAKDRVRNNEQFF.